The 5 T cell receptor beta chains given below trace back to one sample, sequenced in a study of blood T cells in healthy people across ages. Through a sample-barcoded 5' primer and a J-beta primer mix, a second PCR was run for roughly 7 to 12 cycles. In TCRdb, the 5' RACE reads were re-called with MiXCR into one record per CDR3 protein. The sample shows hundreds of thousands of distinct CDR3 sequences, 52% of them seen only once. The sample consisted of blood. These receptors came from a woman of 80 years or more in good health.

To note about this clonotype: A much larger clone differs by one base, so this may be a read error. V and J are TRBV5-4 and TRBJ2-5; 8 bases line up with TRBD2. The V segment lost 3 bases and the J segment 12 bases; nucleotides outside the gene matches: 4. CDR1 and CDR2 from the germline V gene are SGHNT and YYREEE (reference sequence). The CDR3 covers 11 residues. The CDR3 sequence is CASSSGTREYF. CDR3 DNA: TGTGCCAGCAGCTCCGGGACTAGGGAGTACTTC.

This clonotype is a singleton in its sample. V gene TRBV12-3 or TRBV12-4 combines with J gene TRBJ1-2; a weak D match, TRBD1 (5 bases). V gave up 4 bases and J gave up 11 bases, with 11 bases separating them. The CDR3 length is 11 residues. The CDR3 DNA reads TGTGCCAGCAGTTGGGGCCGAATTTACACCTTC. Residues: CASSWGRIYTF.

The chain employs TRBV6-5 and TRBJ1-1; D perhaps matches TRBD1 (5 bases). V lost 2 bases and J 3 bases, leaving 7 bases between the germline ends. This CDR3 is built from 13 residues. Germline CDR1 is MNHEY and CDR2 is SVGAGI. The CDR3 loop reads CASSYAGDTEAFF. In DNA form, the CDR3 reads TGTGCCAGCAGTTACGCGGGGGACACTGAAGCTTTCTTT.

This clonotype came up many times. The chain combines TRBV30 with TRBJ2-1, with D uncertain. The V gene lost 0 bases and the J gene lost 3 bases, with 18 bases spanning the gap. This CDR3 is 17 amino acids long. Germline V gives CDR1 GTSNPN, CDR2 SVGIG (reference sequence). CDR3 in amino acids: CAWSVHWGGAHYNEQFF. In DNA, the CDR3 is TGTGCCTGGAGTGTACATTGGGGTGGAGCCCACTACAATGAGCAGTTCTTC. The full variable domain, with the rest looked up from reference TRBV30 and TRBJ2-1, is SQTIHQWPATLVQPVGSPLSLECTVEGTSNPNLYWYRQAAGRGLQLLFYSVGIGQISSEVPQNLSASRPQDRQFILSSKKLLLSDSGFYLCAWSVHWGGAHYNEQFFGPGTRLTVL.

Only a few counts were recorded for this clonotype. J is TRBJ2-1 and V is TRBV5-1; 15 bases match TRBD2. CDR1 and CDR2 (germline): SGHRS, YFSETQ. Germline trimming cut 4 bases from V and 0 bases from J; bases unmatched to any gene: 8. The CDR3 length is 19 residues. This CDR3 is CASSTVGLAGGSSYNEQFF. In DNA form, the CDR3 reads TGCGCCAGCAGCACCGTCGGACTAGCGGGAGGGAGCTCCTACAATGAGCAGTTCTTC.